This T cell receptor (beta chain) stems from a study of T cells in Graves' hyperthyroidism and ophthalmopathy. The V end was cut by 6 bases, the J end by 1 base, with 13 bases between. The CDR3 contains 14 residues. Germline CDR1 reads MNHNS; CDR2 reads SASEGT. Researchers took RNA transcripts and amplified the TCR beta CDR3 regions from them. HTBI primers were used for first-round RT-PCR of the TCR CDR3. TCRdb ran MiXCR on the multiplex PCR reads and lists one entry per CDR3 protein. The table records roughly 240,000 distinct CDR3 sequences, about 24% of them present only once. Ten or more counts support this clonotype.

The sequenced sample consisted of blood. This sequence was found in a woman aged 40-49 years with Graves' ophthalmopathy. The rearrangement joins TRBV6-1 to TRBJ2-7, with D maybe TRBD1 (6 bases). CDR3 protein: CASRSPGDSYEQYF. The CDR3 bases are TGTGCCAGCAGGTCCCCAGGGGATTCCTACGAGCAGTACTTC.